This TCR beta chain was recovered during a study of shared clonotypes between healthy human individuals. Overall study findings and caveats: Among the subsets, naive ones generally showed larger estimated richness than memory ones.

This CDR3 comprises 16 residues. Per germline, CDR1 KGHSH and CDR2 LQKENI. J was trimmed by 4 bases and V by 4 bases; bases with no gene match: 10. This table comes from immunoSEQ multiplex PCR, and its TCRdb copy is limited to in-frame clones, with some not included. The sample comprises 740,000 or so clones, around 73% of which are singletons, and about 1.8% rests with the top ten. A note on this clone: Its antigen is not identified.

The TCR was taken from a woman in her thirties in good health. The V gene is TRBV18, the J gene TRBJ2-7, with 10 positions matching TRBD1. The specimen sequenced was memory CD4+ T cells sorted from blood. Indicated subset: CD45RA-negative fraction. CDR3 DNA sequence: TGTGCCAGCTCACAAGCAACCGGGACAGGGGCTTACGAGCAGTACTTC. Encoded protein: CASSQATGTGAYEQYF.